A selection of T cell receptor beta chains follows, all from one sample in a study of blood T cell repertoires in COVID-19. Profiled with immunoSEQ multiplex PCR; TCRdb holds only in-frame clones, not every one. The profile shows about 68,000 clones, approximately 86% of them singletons. Input material: peripheral blood. Source of these receptors: a woman aged 55 to 70 with acute or convalescent COVID-19. Both conserved end residues are part of each CDR3. The D gene is left open where the match is weak. Clone size is stated in some rows and not others, as once, few, many or a class when expanded.

>.|.|TRBV12-3/TRBV12-4|TRBJ1-3
CASSLEENTIYF
TGTGCCAGCAGTTTGGAGGAAAACACCATATATTTT
>TRBD1|once|TRBV29-1|TRBJ2-7
CSVTGQISYEQYF
TGCAGCGTGACGGGACAGATCTCCTACGAGCAGTACTTC
>TRBD2|.|TRBV7-9|TRBJ2-3
CASSSQPGLAPSDTQYF
TGTGCCAGCAGCTCTCAGCCGGGACTAGCTCCATCAGATACGCAGTATTTT
>TRBD1|once|TRBV10-1|TRBJ1-5
CASNGGRGSYSNQPQHF
TGCGCCAGCAACGGGGGCAGGGGGTCTTATAGCAATCAGCCCCAGCATTTT
>.|once|TRBV4-1|TRBJ1-1
CASSQEDSLDTEAFF
TGCGCCAGCAGCCAAGAGGACAGCCTGGACACTGAAGCTTTCTTT
>.|.|TRBV2|TRBJ1-5
CASSKQRYSNQPQHF
TGTGCCAGCAGCAAACAGAGATATAGCAATCAGCCCCAGCATTTT
>TRBD2|.|TRBV7-7|TRBJ2-5
CASSLVGGGPRETQYF
TGTGCTAGCAGCTTAGTAGGCGGGGGGCCCCGAGAGACCCAGTACTTC
>.|.|TRBV30|TRBJ1-6
CAWSTEHAAYNSPLHF
TGTGCCTGGAGTACCGAACATGCGGCCTATAATTCACCCCTCCACTTT
>.|.|TRBV4-2|TRBJ1-5
CASSQGRGSQPQHF
TGTGCCAGCAGCCAGGGCAGGGGCAGTCAGCCCCAGCATTTT
>TRBD2|few|TRBV2|TRBJ2-5
CASRTGGGTQYF
TGTGCCAGCAGGACGGGGGGAGGGACCCAGTACTTC
>TRBD1|.|TRBV11-2|TRBJ1-1
CASSKDRGLTEAFF
TGTGCCAGCAGCAAAGACAGGGGGCTCACTGAAGCTTTCTTT
>TRBD1|.|TRBV6-5|TRBJ2-1
CASRTDRGLYNEQFF
TGTGCCAGCAGAACGGACAGGGGTCTTTACAATGAGCAGTTCTTC
>TRBD2|.|TRBV7-8|TRBJ2-1
CASSFELAGGRNEQFF
TGTGCCAGCAGCTTCGAGCTAGCGGGGGGGAGAAATGAGCAGTTCTTC
>TRBD1|few|TRBV28|TRBJ2-7
CASSRGDSVTYEQYF
TGTGCCAGCAGCCGAGGGGACAGCGTGACCTACGAGCAGTACTTC